This T cell receptor (beta chain) was found in a study of T cell repertoires in cytomegalovirus infection. General study findings and limits: CMV-specific TCR beta clonotypes restricted by HLA-C dominated the ex vivo response.

TCRdb reprocessed the reads with MiXCR, giving one entry per CDR3 protein. The sample carries a few hundred thousand distinct CDR3 sequences, around a sixth recorded once. Germline loops: CDR1 SNHLY, CDR2 FYNNEI. Trimming took 7 bases from V and 0 from J, leaving 7 bases between them. The CDR3 sequence is 14 residues long. About this clonotype itself: Its antigen is unidentified.

The source of this sequence is a human donor in good health (CMV status not recorded). Some clones in this sample may be carry-over from other donors' samples. This chain links TRBV2 with TRBJ2-6; D call uncertain. The sequencing input was PBMCs. The CDR3, as DNA: TGTGCCAGCACCGGACCCTCTGGGGCCAACGTCCTGACTTTC. Protein product: CASTGPSGANVLTF.